This TCR beta chain was documented in a study of T cell responses to AZD1222 COVID-19 vaccine. Data came from immunoSEQ multiplex PCR; TCRdb stores just in-frame clones and leaves some out. The table shows approximately 92,000 clones, with around 86% occurring only once. CDR1 and CDR2 (germline): ENHRY, SYGVKD. V lost 2 bases and J lost 2, with 1 base in between. The CDR3 length is 11 residues. V gene TRBV10-3 combines with J gene TRBJ2-7; D gene ambiguous. The input for sequencing was peripheral blood, taken on day 0 of AZD1222 vaccination. This TCR was sampled from an adult in good health. The CDR3 DNA reads as TGTGCCATCAGTGAGGCCTACGAGCAGTACTTC. This sequence encodes CAISEAYEQYF.